The T cell receptor beta chain described here comes from a study of blood T cell repertoires in COVID-19. On the study more broadly: Some COVID-19 samples were acute and others convalescent; all came from the United States, Italy and Spain. In each case, the material was cDNA or gDNA derived from T cells, B-cell-depleted T cells, or PBMCs.

In the source study's methods: Quantification of nucleated cells was approximated via reference gene primer amplification. Profiled with immunoSEQ multiplex PCR; TCRdb holds only in-frame clones, not every one. That table furnishes V, J and clone size, whereas the DNA furnished D and trimming. Of about 180,000 clones in the sample, around 80% were seen once. Trimming pared 1 base from V and 0 bases from J, leaving 6 bases between. Per the germline V gene, CDR1 is MGHRA and CDR2 is YSYEKL. CDR3 size: 14 residues. J is TRBJ2-5 and V is TRBV4-1, with D unclear. The origin of this receptor is a woman aged 80 or older with COVID-19, enrolled during active disease. The source material was peripheral blood. CDR3 region: CASSQGEYQETQYF. In nucleotides, the CDR3 is TGCGCCAGCAGCCAAGGCGAGTACCAAGAGACCCAGTACTTC.